One sample yielded the 8 T cell receptor beta chains listed below, sequenced in a study of OX40 agonist ivuxolimab in advanced cancers. Library preparation employed the immunoSEQ multiplex PCR assay. TCRdb took this table from immuneACCESS and kept in-frame rearrangements with V and J called. Such tables lack part of the clones; where checked against another copy, unresolved V genes explain under half of the gap, and the rest is unexplained. For this sample the table gives roughly 53,000 clones, of which roughly 88% were detected only once. Clones ranked in the top ten supply roughly an eighth of the sample. The sequenced sample was CD4+ or CD8+ T cells sorted from blood, obtained in a trial of the OX40 agonist ivuxolimab. Every receptor here comes from an adult with an advanced solid tumor such as melanoma, head and neck, liver or kidney cancer.

The CDR3 loop is CASSRIPLGLHSYNEQFF. CDR3 in DNA: TGCGCCAGCAGCCGAATACCTTTGGGCCTTCACTCCTACAATGAGCAGTTCTTC. This chain uses TRBV4-1 with TRBJ2-1; no reliable D call. Trimming pared 4 bases from V and 0 bases from J, leaving 19 bases between. CDR3 size: 18 residues. CDR1 and CDR2 from the germline V gene are MGHRA and YSYEKL.

The chain combines TRBV7-2 with TRBJ1-1; D unclear. Trimming cost V 1 base and J 10 bases, with 13 bases left between them. The CDR3 is 13 residues long. In germline, CDR1 is SGHTA, CDR2 FQGNSA. CDR3 protein: CASSLVSGRGAFF. The DNA of the CDR3 is TGTGCCAGCAGCTTAGTTTCGGGGAGAGGAGCTTTCTTT.

This clone qualifies as medium-sized. The rearrangement uses TRBV5-1 and TRBJ1-2; 8 bases are a match to TRBD1. Germline V gene lookup returns CDR1 SGHRS and CDR2 YFSETQ. V lost 5 bases to trimming and J lost 4 bases; unmatched junction nucleotides: 7. The CDR3 is made up of 14 amino acids. The CDR3 is CASSYGQGPYGYTF. The DNA of the CDR3 is TGCGCCAGCAGTTACGGACAGGGCCCCTATGGCTACACCTTC.

The V gene is TRBV6-1, the J gene TRBJ2-1; no definite D call. This CDR3 comprises 14 residues. V was shortened by 6 bases and J by 2 bases, with 11 bases between the two germline ends. Germline CDR1 MNHNS, CDR2 SASEGT. CDR3 protein: CASRATRTYNEQFF. CDR3 DNA: TGTGCCAGCAGGGCGACGCGGACCTACAATGAGCAGTTCTTC.

The chain recombines TRBV11-2 with TRBJ2-7; 8 bases map to TRBD1. The CDR3 runs to 14 residues. V gave up 5 bases and J gave up 4 bases; unmatched junction bases: 7. Per germline, CDR1 SGHAT and CDR2 FQNNGV. This CDR3 is CASSLSTGGYEQYV. CDR3 DNA: TGTGCCAGCAGCCTATCAACAGGGGGTTACGAGCAGTACGTC.

The chain has TRBV14 and TRBJ1-6; weak D call: TRBD1 (5 bases). Germline CDR1 reads SGHDN; CDR2 reads FVKESK. Deletions cut 2 bases from V and 8 bases from J, with 10 bases between. This CDR3 comprises 14 residues. The CDR3 DNA reads as TGTGCCAGCAGCCAAAGGGACTCCTATTCACCCCTCCACTTT. Its translation: CASSQRDSYSPLHF. The whole variable domain, remainder taken from reference TRBV14 and TRBJ1-6, is EAGVTQFPSHSVIEKGQTVTLRCDPISGHDNLYWYRRVMGKEIKFLLHFVKESKQDESGMPNNRFLAERTGGTYSTLKVQPAELEDSGVYFCASSQRDSYSPLHFGNGTRLTVT.

This clone was counted a few times. The V call is TRBV5-1, the J call TRBJ1-3; no firm D call. The CDR3 is 14 amino acids. Trimming pared 4 bases from V and 6 bases from J, leaving 14 bases between. The V gene's germline CDR1 is SGHRS and CDR2 YFSETQ. The CDR3 spells CASSKQDHLNTIYF. As DNA, the CDR3 is TGCGCCAGCAGCAAGCAAGACCATCTAAACACCATATATTTT. The variable domain in full, with the rest retrieved from reference TRBV5-1 and TRBJ1-3, is KAGVTQTPRYLIKTRGQQVTLSCSPISGHRSVSWYQQTPGQGLQFLFEYFSETQRNKGNFPGRFSGRQFSNSRSEMNVSTLELGDSALYLCASSKQDHLNTIYFGEGSWLTVV.

The CDR3 DNA follows: TGTGCCAGCATCCGGACAGGGAGCTATGGCTACACCTTC. Protein: CASIRTGSYGYTF. The chain carries TRBV5-4 and TRBJ1-2, with 8 bases lining up with TRBD1. CDR3 length: 13 amino acids. Germline values: CDR1 SGHNT, CDR2 YYREEE (reference sequence). With V trimmed by 6 bases and J by 4 bases, 5 bases remained unmatched.